These 27 T cell receptor beta chains share one sample of origin, sequenced in a study of blood T cell repertoires in COVID-19 (TCRdb year 2020). Library preparation was by the immunoSEQ multiplex PCR assay. This is the immuneACCESS table as TCRdb keeps it, with only in-frame sequences that have V and J called. A part of the clones is gone; compared with another copy, unresolved V genes explain less than half, and the rest is unexplained. This sample lists about 120,000 clones; 90% were detected once. About 4.5% of the sample lies in the top ten. Sequencing was carried out using peripheral blood. The receptor set was obtained from a man in his fifties or sixties with COVID-19, enrolled during active disease.

The rearrangement links TRBV6-2 or TRBV6-3 to TRBJ1-1, with a weak D call TRBD1 (5 bases). The V end was cut by 5 bases, the J end by 5 bases, with 15 bases between. Germline CDR1 is MNHEY and CDR2 is SVGEGT. The CDR3 runs 14 residues. CDR3 sequence reads: CASSHGGFKTEAFF. The CDR3 DNA reads TGTGCCAGCAGTCACGGGGGGTTTAAAACTGAAGCTTTCTTT.

The sample holds one count of this clone. V and J are TRBV7-6 and TRBJ2-1, with TRBD2 matching over 12 bases. The CDR3 loop spans 15 amino acids. V was clipped by 6 bases and J by 5 bases; unmatched bases: 5. Germline V gene sequence: CDR1 SGHVS, CDR2 FNYEAQ. The CDR3 nucleotides read TGTGCCAGCAGACGGACTAGCGGGACCAACAATGAGCAGTTCTTC. Its translation is CASRRTSGTNNEQFF.

The J gene is TRBJ2-7, the V gene TRBV5-6; D perhaps matches TRBD1 (6 bases). Germline V gene sequence: CDR1 SGHDT, CDR2 YYEEEE. Trimming took off 2 bases at V and 5 bases at J, with 17 bases between the two ends. The CDR3 loop spans 15 amino acids. Written as DNA, the CDR3 is TGTGCCAGCAGCTTCCCAGAGGACAGTACTAACGAGCAGTACTTC. Translated: CASSFPEDSTNEQYF.

The V call is TRBV5-4, the J call TRBJ2-6; D unresolved. CDR1 is SGHNT, CDR2 YYREEE, per germline (reference sequence). V shed 4 bases and J shed 1 base, with 12 bases lying between them. CDR3 length: 16 residues. The CDR3 DNA sequence: TGTGCCAGCAGCCTCTCCCCCCCGTCTGGGGCCAACGTCCTGACTTTC. Amino acid sequence: CASSLSPPSGANVLTF.

In its sample, this clone was seen once. This sequence joins TRBV5-1 and TRBJ2-1; D is uncertain. Germline V gene data show CDR1 as SGHRS and CDR2 as YFSETQ. The CDR3 contains 12 residues. Trimming removed 3 bases at V and 9 bases at J, with 10 bases between. In nucleotides, the CDR3 is TGCGCCAGCAGCTACGAACGAGGTGAGCAGTTCTTC. It translates to CASSYERGEQFF.

This clone was picked up a small number of times. The chain recombines TRBV7-9 with TRBJ1-1; no firm D call. Trimming shortened V by 5 bases and J by 5 bases, and 18 bases separated the two germline ends. The CDR3 runs to 15 residues. From germline, CDR1 is SEHNR and CDR2 FQNEAQ (reference sequence). CDR3 residues: CASSRPGSGRTEAFF. The CDR3 bases are TGTGCCAGCAGCCGGCCCGGCTCGGGGAGGACTGAAGCTTTCTTT.

V usage is TRBV3-1 (or the pseudogene TRBV3-2) and J usage is TRBJ2-1; D is unclear. V lost 0 bases and J 5 bases, leaving 5 bases between the germline ends. The germline gives CDR1 LGHDT, CDR2 YNNKEL (reference sequence). CDR3 length: 13 amino acids. The CDR3 bases are TGTGCCAGCAGCCAAGACCCTGACAATGAGCAGTTCTTC. Translating gives CASSQDPDNEQFF.

V usage is TRBV18 and J usage is TRBJ2-5, with 7 bases matching TRBD2. V lost 3 bases and J lost 4; bases outside the gene matches: 11. From germline, CDR1 is KGHSH and CDR2 LQKENI. The CDR3 totals 16 residues. CDR3 residues: CASSPGVRGGRETQYF. The CDR3 nucleotides read TGTGCCAGCTCACCGGGTGTGAGGGGCGGGAGAGAGACCCAGTACTTC.

Here the CDR3 reads CAISQGAQNTEAFF. DNA of the CDR3: TGTGCCATCAGTCAGGGGGCGCAGAACACTGAAGCTTTCTTT. The rearrangement uses TRBV10-3 and TRBJ1-1, with 8 nucleotides matching TRBD1. CDR1 and CDR2 from the germline V gene are ENHRY and SYGVKD. The V segment lost 5 bases and the J segment 1 base; nucleotides outside the gene matches: 3. This CDR3 region has 14 residues.

The gene calls are TRBV7-2 and TRBJ1-1, with 8 bases fitting TRBD1. The CDR3 totals 16 residues. With 6 bases clipped from V and 1 base from J, the junction kept 10 bases outside the gene matches. Germline V gene sequence: CDR1 SGHTA, CDR2 FQGNSA. As DNA, the CDR3 is TGTGCCAGCAGACGGAGACGGACAGGGAAGAACACTGAAGCTTTCTTT. Its translation: CASRRRRTGKNTEAFF. Full variable domain (outside the CDR3, taken from reference TRBV7-2 and TRBJ1-1): GAGVSQSPSNKVTEKGKDVELRCDPISGHTALYWYRQSLGQGLEFLIYFQGNSAPDKSGLPSDRFSAERTGGSVSTLTIQRTQQEDSAVYLCASRRRRTGKNTEAFFGQGTRLTVV.

The chain carries TRBV7-3 and TRBJ2-2, with D unclear. The CDR3 length is 12 residues. The ends were cut back, 5 bases at V and 3 bases at J, with 4 bases in the middle. CDR1 and CDR2 (germline): SGHTA, FQGTGA. The CDR3 loop reads CASSPYTGELFF. The CDR3 bases are TGTGCCAGCAGCCCTTACACCGGGGAGCTGTTTTTT.

The CDR3: CASSHYGTGEDGYTF. CDR3 coding DNA: TGTGCCAGCTCGCATTACGGGACAGGGGAAGATGGCTACACCTTC. V is TRBV18 and J is TRBJ1-2, with 10 bases identical to TRBD1. The ends lost 6 bases at V and 6 bases at J; junction bases unmatched: 10. Germline V gives CDR1 KGHSH, CDR2 LQKENI. This CDR3 region has 15 residues.

The rearrangement joins TRBV5-1 to TRBJ2-7, with D tentatively TRBD1 (5 bases). Germline V CDR1 and CDR2: SGHRS, YFSETQ. V lost 3 bases, J lost 0 bases, and 10 bases lay in between. The CDR3 has 14 residues. In nucleotides, the CDR3 is TGCGCCAGCAGCTCAAGCGACAGCTCCTACGAGCAGTACTTC. Translation: CASSSSDSSYEQYF.

This chain connects TRBV9 to TRBJ1-1, with D hard to call. Germline CDR1 SGDLS, CDR2 YYNGEE. V gave up 0 bases and J gave up 5 bases, with 8 bases separating them. The CDR3 loop spans 13 amino acids. The CDR3 here is CASSVAGRTEAFF. CDR3 bases: TGTGCCAGCAGCGTAGCGGGGAGGACTGAAGCTTTCTTT.

The chain joins TRBV5-4 to TRBJ1-1; no definite D call. Germline loops: CDR1 SGHNT, CDR2 YYREEE (reference sequence). Between the trimmed V and J ends, which lost 0 bases and 0 bases, there was a span of 9 bases. The CDR3 extends over 15 amino acids. The CDR3 sequence: CASSLDSSVNTEAFF. The CDR3 DNA sequence: TGTGCCAGCAGCTTGGACAGTTCCGTGAACACTGAAGCTTTCTTT.

CDR3 DNA sequence: TGTGCCAGCAGTCAACCCGGGGTCAGCTCCTATAATTCACCCCTCCACTTT. Protein sequence: CASSQPGVSSYNSPLHF. The rearrangement uses TRBV2 and TRBJ1-6; D not certain. The CDR3 totals 17 residues. The germline gives CDR1 SNHLY, CDR2 FYNNEI. Trimming removed 5 bases at V and 0 bases at J, with 14 bases between.

The chain joins TRBV11-3 to TRBJ2-2, with a tentative D call TRBD1 (6 bases). Germline CDR1 and CDR2: SGHNT and YENEEA. The CDR3 contains 15 residues. With 4 bases removed from V and 3 bases from J, the gap between germline ends came to 12 bases. CDR3 protein: CASSSGAGDTGELFF. CDR3 bases: TGTGCCAGCAGCTCAGGGGCTGGGGACACCGGGGAGCTGTTTTTT.

This sequence joins TRBV7-2 and TRBJ2-1, with 11 bases that match TRBD2. Germline CDR1 SGHTA, CDR2 FQGNSA. J was trimmed by 4 bases and V by 2 bases; bases with no gene match: 7. The CDR3 is 17 amino acids. The CDR3 sequence is CASSLFPSSGGYNEQFF. In nucleotides, the CDR3 is TGTGCCAGCAGCTTATTCCCCTCTAGCGGGGGGTACAATGAGCAGTTCTTC.

This chain connects TRBV28 to TRBJ1-1; D gene unclear. CDR3 length: 12 amino acids. Germline lookup yields CDR1 MDHEN and CDR2 SYDVKM. Deletions cut 2 bases from V and 13 bases from J, with 14 bases between. The CDR3 reads CASSLLGLAGFF. The CDR3, as DNA: TGTGCCAGCAGTTTACTGGGCTTGGCGGGTTTCTTT.

The CDR3 loop reads CASSLEQSSTDTQYF. The CDR3 coding sequence is TGCGCCAGCAGCTTGGAACAGTCTAGCACAGATACGCAGTATTTT. The chain joins TRBV5-1 to TRBJ2-3; D not certain. In germline, CDR1 is SGHRS, CDR2 YFSETQ. The CDR3 loop spans 15 amino acids. V gave up 0 bases and J gave up 0 bases, with 8 bases separating them.

This chain connects TRBV30 to TRBJ2-1; 15 nucleotides align to TRBD2. The CDR3 contains 18 residues. Losses at the gene ends were 3 bases for V and 0 bases for J; bases not matched to a gene: 6. Germline V CDR1 and CDR2: GTSNPN, SVGIG (reference sequence). The CDR3 nucleotides are TGTGCCTGGAGAGGACTAGCGGGAGGGTCCTTCTCCTACAATGAGCAGTTCTTC. Protein: CAWRGLAGGSFSYNEQFF.

The genes are TRBV5-1 and TRBJ2-7, with TRBD1 as a possible D gene (5 bases). CDR3 length: 16 amino acids. Germline loops: CDR1 SGHRS, CDR2 YFSETQ. The V end was cut by 0 bases, the J end by 0 bases, with 13 bases between. In DNA, the CDR3 is TGCGCCAGCAGCTTGGGAGTTGACAGTAACTCCTACGAGCAGTACTTC. This encodes CASSLGVDSNSYEQYF.

The chain has TRBV6-6 and TRBJ2-3, with 9 nucleotides matching TRBD2. The CDR3 runs to 16 residues. CDR1 and CDR2 from the germline V gene are MNHNY and SVGAGI (reference sequence). The junction had 9 bases not matched to a gene; V was cut back by 6 bases and J by 2 bases. This CDR3 reads CASSPASSGATDTQYF. The CDR3 DNA sequence: TGTGCCAGCAGCCCTGCCTCTAGCGGGGCCACAGATACGCAGTATTTT.

The J gene is TRBJ2-2, the V gene TRBV2; D perhaps matches TRBD1 (5 bases). Germline V gene lookup returns CDR1 SNHLY and CDR2 FYNNEI. Trimming pared 7 bases from V and 0 bases from J, leaving 15 bases between. This CDR3 region has 16 residues. The CDR3 protein is CASTSSAGSNTGELFF. The DNA of the CDR3 is TGTGCCAGCACTTCGTCCGCAGGGTCGAACACCGGGGAGCTGTTTTTT. Combining the CDR3 with reference TRBV2 and TRBJ2-2 gives the whole variable domain EPEVTQTPSHQVTQMGQEVILRCVPISNHLYFYWYRQILGQKVEFLVSFYNNEISEKSEIFDDQFSVERPDGSNFTLKIRSTKLEDSAMYFCASTSSAGSNTGELFFGEGSRLTVL.

Concerning this clone: This may be a read error, as it is one base from a much larger clone. The V gene is TRBV9, the J gene TRBJ2-3; 11 bases map to TRBD2. This CDR3 has 14 residues. CDR1 and CDR2 from the germline V gene are SGDLS and YYNGEE. The trim removed 3 bases at V and 3 bases at J, leaving 0 bases unmatched. CDR3 in amino acids: CASSGTSGTDTQYF. CDR3 nucleotides: TGTGCCAGCAGCGGGACTAGCGGGACAGATACGCAGTATTTT.

The genes are TRBV11-2 and TRBJ2-1; possible D gene TRBD1, 5 bases. V was pared by 6 bases and J by 5 bases, with 17 bases between. The CDR3 is 15 residues long. In germline, CDR1 is SGHAT, CDR2 FQNNGV. CDR3 DNA sequence: TGTGCCAGCAGTCCACTAAGGGGCGCACACAATGAGCAGTTCTTC. This codes for CASSPLRGAHNEQFF.

This rearrangement joins TRBV16 to TRBJ1-2, with unresolved D. Germline loops: CDR1 KGHSY, CDR2 FQNENV. V shed 0 bases and J shed 8 bases, with 4 bases lying between them. The CDR3 sequence is 11 residues long. DNA for the CDR3: TGTGCCAGCAGCCAATCGGAGGGCTACACCTTC. This sequence encodes CASSQSEGYTF.